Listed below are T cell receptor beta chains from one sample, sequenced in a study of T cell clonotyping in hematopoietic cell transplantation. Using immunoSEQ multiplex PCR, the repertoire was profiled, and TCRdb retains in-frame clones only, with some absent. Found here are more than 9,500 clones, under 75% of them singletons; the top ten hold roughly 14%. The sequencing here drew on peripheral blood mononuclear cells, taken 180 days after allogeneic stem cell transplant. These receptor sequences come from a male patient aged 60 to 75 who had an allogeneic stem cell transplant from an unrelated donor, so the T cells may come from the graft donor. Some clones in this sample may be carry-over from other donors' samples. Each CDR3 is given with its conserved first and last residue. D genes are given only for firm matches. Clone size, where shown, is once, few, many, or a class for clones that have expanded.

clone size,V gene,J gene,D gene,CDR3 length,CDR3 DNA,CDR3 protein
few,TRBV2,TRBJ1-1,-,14,TGTGCCAGCAGTGAAGGGGCAATGAACACTGAAGCTTTCTTT,CASSEGAMNTEAFF
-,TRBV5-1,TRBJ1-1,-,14,TGCGCCAGCAGTCTTAGACAGGAAGTCTCTGAAGCTTTCTTT,CASSLRQEVSEAFF
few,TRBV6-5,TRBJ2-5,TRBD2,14,TGTGCCAGCAGCTCCAGCGGGAGGGTGGAGACCCAGTACTTC,CASSSSGRVETQYF
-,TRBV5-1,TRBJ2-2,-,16,TGCGCCAGCAGCTTGCTACAGGGTATTGGGACCGGGGAGCTGTTTTTT,CASSLLQGIGTGELFF
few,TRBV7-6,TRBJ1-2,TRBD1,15,TGTGCCAGCAGCTTAGATCCGACAGGGGGCGGAGGCTACACCTTC,CASSLDPTGGGGYTF
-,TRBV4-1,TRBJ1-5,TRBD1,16,TGCGCCAGCAGCCAAGGATTACAGGGGGACGATCAGCCCCAGCATTTT,CASSQGLQGDDQPQHF
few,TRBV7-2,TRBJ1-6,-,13,TGTGCCAGCAGCTTAGACCGCAGTTCACCCCTTCACTTT,CASSLDRSSPLHF
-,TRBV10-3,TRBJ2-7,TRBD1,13,TGTGCCACCACGCGGGACAGGGGGTACGAGCAGTACTTC,CATTRDRGYEQYF
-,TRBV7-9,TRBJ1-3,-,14,TGTGCCAGCAGCTTAGGGCAGGGGCCGGACACCATATATTTT,CASSLGQGPDTIYF
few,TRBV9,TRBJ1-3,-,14,TGTGCCAGCAGCGTACCAGGGACAGGAAACACCATATATTTT,CASSVPGTGNTIYF
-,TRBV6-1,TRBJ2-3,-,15,TGTGCCAGCAGTGATGGGGGCGTACGGACAGATACGCAGTATTTT,CASSDGGVRTDTQYF
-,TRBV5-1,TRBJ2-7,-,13,TGCGCCAGCAGCTTCATTGGGGGAGACGAGCAGTACTTC,CASSFIGGDEQYF
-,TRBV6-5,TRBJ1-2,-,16,TGTGCCAGCAGTTACTCGAGACGGCAGAGAGACTATGGCTACACCTTC,CASSYSRRQRDYGYTF
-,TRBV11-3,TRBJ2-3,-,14,TGTGCCAGCAGCTTATCAGTACACACAGATACGCAGTATTTT,CASSLSVHTDTQYF
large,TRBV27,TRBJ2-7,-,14,TGTGCCAGCAGTTTATCGTCCAGATCCTACGAGCAGTACTTC,CASSLSSRSYEQYF
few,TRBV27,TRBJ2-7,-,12,TGTGCCAGCAGTTTAGGGAACTACGAGCAGTACTTC,CASSLGNYEQYF
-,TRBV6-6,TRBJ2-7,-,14,TGTGCCAGCAGTTACTCGATGGGCTCCTACGAGCAGTACTTC,CASSYSMGSYEQYF
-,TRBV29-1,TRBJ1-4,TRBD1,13,TGCAGCGTTGTGACAGGGCCCTTGGAAAAACTGTTTTTT,CSVVTGPLEKLFF
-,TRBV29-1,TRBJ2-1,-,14,TGCAGCGTTGAAGGCGCGGTCCTAAACAATGAGCAGTTCTTC,CSVEGAVLNNEQFF
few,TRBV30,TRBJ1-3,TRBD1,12,TGTGCCTGGAGTGTAGCCTCGGGACAGGGGGATTTT,CAWSVASGQGDF
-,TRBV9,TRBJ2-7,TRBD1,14,TGTGCCAGCAGCTTTGGACAGGCCCCCTACGAGCAGTACTTC,CASSFGQAPYEQYF
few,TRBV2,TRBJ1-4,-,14,TGTGCCAGCAGTAGGACGGCCGGTGGGGAAAAACTGTTTTTT,CASSRTAGGEKLFF
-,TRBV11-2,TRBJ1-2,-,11,TGTGCCAGCAGATCTAACTATGGCTACACCTTC,CASRSNYGYTF
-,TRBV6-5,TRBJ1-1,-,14,TGTGCCAGCAGTTACCGTGAGGTACCGGGGGAAGCTTTCTTT,CASSYREVPGEAFF
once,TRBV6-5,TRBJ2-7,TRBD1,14,TGTGCCAGCAGGGGGGACAGGGGGATCTACGAGCAGTACTTC,CASRGDRGIYEQYF
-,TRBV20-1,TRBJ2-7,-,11,TGCAGTGCTAGAACATCCTTTGGTCAGTACTTC,CSARTSFGQYF
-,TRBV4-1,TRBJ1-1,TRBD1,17,TGCGCCAGCAACCCACTCGGGGCAGGGGGCCCAAACACTGAAGCTTTCTTT,CASNPLGAGGPNTEAFF
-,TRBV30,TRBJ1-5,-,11,TGTGCCTGGGGGAGCAATCAGCCCCAGCATTTT,CAWGSNQPQHF
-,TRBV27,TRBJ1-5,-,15,TGTGCCAGCAGTTTATCGCGCAGTAGCAATCAGCCCCAGCATTTT,CASSLSRSSNQPQHF
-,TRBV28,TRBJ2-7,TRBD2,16,TGTGCCAGCAGTTTGTGGACTAGCGGGGGACAGTACGAGCAGTACTTC,CASSLWTSGGQYEQYF
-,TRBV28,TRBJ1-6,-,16,TGTGCCAGCAGGAACAGGGACCGCTCCTATAATTCACCCCTCCACTTT,CASRNRDRSYNSPLHF
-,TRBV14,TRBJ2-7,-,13,TGTGCCAGCAGCCCAGCCTCACGCTACGAGCAGTACTTC,CASSPASRYEQYF
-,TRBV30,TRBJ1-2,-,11,TGTGCCTGGAGGGGCAACTATGGCTACACCTTC,CAWRGNYGYTF
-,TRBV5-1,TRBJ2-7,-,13,TGCGCCAGCAGCTTGGAGTTGGGGCCCGAGCAGTACTTC,CASSLELGPEQYF
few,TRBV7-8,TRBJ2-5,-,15,TGTGCCAGCAGCTTAGGTGAGGGGAACGGAGAGACCCAGTACTTC,CASSLGEGNGETQYF
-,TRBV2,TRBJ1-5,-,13,TGTGCCAGCAGGAGGGGTGAAAGTCAGCCCCAGCATTTT,CASRRGESQPQHF
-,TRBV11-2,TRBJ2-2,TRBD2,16,TGCGCCAGCACCCCCCGCGGGGGGGCGAACACCGGGGAGCTGTTTTTT,CASTPRGGANTGELFF
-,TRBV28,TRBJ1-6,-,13,TGTGCCAGCAGTTTATGGGCAGGGTCACCCCTCCACTTT,CASSLWAGSPLHF
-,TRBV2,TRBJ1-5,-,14,TGTGCCAGCAGCTACATACCCGGGGGGCAGCCCCAGCATTTT,CASSYIPGGQPQHF
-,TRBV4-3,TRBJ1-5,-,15,TGCGCCAGCAGCCAAGATCGGTCGGCCGGTCTGCCCCAGCATTTT,CASSQDRSAGLPQHF
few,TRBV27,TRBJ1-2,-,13,TGTGCCAGCAGCGGAACGATGATACAGGAATACACCTTC,CASSGTMIQEYTF
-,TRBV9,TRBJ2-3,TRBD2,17,TGTGCCAGCAGCGTAGGGAGTCGGGGGGGCCCCACAGATACGCAGTATTTT,CASSVGSRGGPTDTQYF
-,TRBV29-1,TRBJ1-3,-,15,TGCAGCGTTGTCGAAGGCGCAGGGGCTGGAAACACCATATATTTT,CSVVEGAGAGNTIYF
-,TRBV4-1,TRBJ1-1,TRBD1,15,TGCGCCAGCAGCCAAGGGGACAGGGGGAACACTGAAGCTTTCTTT,CASSQGDRGNTEAFF
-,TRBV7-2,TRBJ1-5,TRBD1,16,TGTGCCAGCAGCCCCTCCCGACAGGGAAGGGCCCAACCCCAGCATTTT,CASSPSRQGRAQPQHF
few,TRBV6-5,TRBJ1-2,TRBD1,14,TGTGCCAGCAGCTCATGGAAGACAGGGATTAACTACACCTTC,CASSSWKTGINYTF
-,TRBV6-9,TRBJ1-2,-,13,TGTGCCAGCAGAACACCGACGGGAGATGGCTACACCTTC,CASRTPTGDGYTF
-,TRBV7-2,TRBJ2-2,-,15,TGTGCCAGCAGCTTGGGGGGAGGGAACACCGGGGAGCTGTTTTTT,CASSLGGGNTGELFF
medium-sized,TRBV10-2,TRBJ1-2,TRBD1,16,TGCGCCAGCAGCGACAATAAGGGGACAGCTAACTATGGCTACACCTTC,CASSDNKGTANYGYTF
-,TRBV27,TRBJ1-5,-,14,TGTGCCAGCAGTTTATCGGCCTTTGATCAGCCCCAGCATTTT,CASSLSAFDQPQHF
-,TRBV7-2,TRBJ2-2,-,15,TGTGCCAGCAGCAAAGACAAAGCGAACACCGGGGAGCTGTTTTTT,CASSKDKANTGELFF
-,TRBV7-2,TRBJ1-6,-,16,TGTGCCAGCAGCTTAGCGGGAGCGCCGGGTAATTCACCCCTCCACTTT,CASSLAGAPGNSPLHF
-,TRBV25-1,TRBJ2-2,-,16,TGTGCCAGCAGTGAAACGCGGGCCCCGAACACCGGGGAGCTGTTTTTT,CASSETRAPNTGELFF
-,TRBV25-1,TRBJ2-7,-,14,TGTGCCAGCAGTGACCCGGGCACTACCTACGAGCAGTACTTC,CASSDPGTTYEQYF
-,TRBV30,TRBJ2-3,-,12,TGTGCCTGGAGTGTAGGTACAGATACGCAGTATTTT,CAWSVGTDTQYF
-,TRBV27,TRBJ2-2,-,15,TGTGCCAGCAGTTTAAGCGGTTGGGACACCGGGGAGCTGTTTTTT,CASSLSGWDTGELFF
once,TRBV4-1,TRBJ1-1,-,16,TGCGCCAGCAGCCAAGGAGGCCTGCGGGGGAACACTGAAGCTTTCTTT,CASSQGGLRGNTEAFF
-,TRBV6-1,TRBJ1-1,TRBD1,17,TGTGCCAGCAGTGCCCGACAGGGGTTGGGGGTGAACACTGAAGCTTTCTTT,CASSARQGLGVNTEAFF
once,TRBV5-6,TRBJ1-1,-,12,TGTGCCAGCAGCTTGGGGTCGTTAGGCGCTTTCTTT,CASSLGSLGAFF
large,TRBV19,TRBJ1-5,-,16,TGTGCCAGTAGTATAGATTCGGATTATAGCAATCAGCCCCAGCATTTT,CASSIDSDYSNQPQHF